This T cell receptor (beta chain) emerged from a study of T cells in Graves' hyperthyroidism and ophthalmopathy. Study conclusions and caveats: Ophthalmopathy, as predicted by the model, came a median 6.5 months after the prediction. Blood also showed most of the thyroid clonotypes that were expanded above 0.001.

As concerns this clonotype: Its specificity is not known. The conserved phenylalanine or tryptophan normally closing the CDR3 is absent here, so this likely arose from a read error.

It was uncontrolled infection, other autoimmune disease, pregnancy or lactation that excluded patients. Per the germline V gene, CDR1 is ENHRY and CDR2 is SYGVKD. The CDR3 runs to 13 residues. Trimming left V 10 bases short and J 6 bases short, with 19 bases between. RNA transcripts yielded amplified TCR beta CDR3 regions. Initially, a first-round RT-PCR of the TCR CDR3 employed the HTBI primer set. Using its own MiXCR run on the multiplex PCR reads, TCRdb lists one record per CDR3 protein. The sample contains hundreds of thousands of distinct CDR3 sequences, less than 25% of which appear only once. The clonotype was recovered from a man between 25 and 39 years old with Graves' ophthalmopathy. The chain uses TRBV10-3 and TRBJ2-7; possible D gene TRBD2, 6 bases. Specimen: blood. CDR3 amino acids: CATCSGVSLEQYL. The DNA for the CDR3 is TGTGCCACCTGCTCGGGGGTTTCGCTCGAGCAGTACCTC.